This T cell receptor beta chain is drawn from a study of blood T cell repertoires in COVID-19. The wider study: Italy, Spain and the United States were the sources of the convalescent and acute COVID-19 samples. T cells, B-cell-depleted T cells, or PBMCs supplied cDNA or gDNA.

V was cut by 2 bases and J by 5 bases, with 11 bases left in between. Per germline, CDR1 SGHDT and CDR2 YYEEEE. There are 14 residues in the CDR3. Libraries were prepared by immunoSEQ multiplex PCR; TCRdb keeps only in-frame clonotypes and omits some of them. This sample has 190,000 or so clones, with approximately 87% found just once. This chain links TRBV5-6 with TRBJ2-4; a possible D gene is TRBD1 (5 bases). The source material was peripheral blood. This receptor was obtained from a young woman who had recovered from COVID-19. This CDR3 is CASSLIGRENIQYF. The CDR3 DNA reads as TGTGCCAGCAGCTTAATAGGCAGGGAAAACATTCAGTACTTC.